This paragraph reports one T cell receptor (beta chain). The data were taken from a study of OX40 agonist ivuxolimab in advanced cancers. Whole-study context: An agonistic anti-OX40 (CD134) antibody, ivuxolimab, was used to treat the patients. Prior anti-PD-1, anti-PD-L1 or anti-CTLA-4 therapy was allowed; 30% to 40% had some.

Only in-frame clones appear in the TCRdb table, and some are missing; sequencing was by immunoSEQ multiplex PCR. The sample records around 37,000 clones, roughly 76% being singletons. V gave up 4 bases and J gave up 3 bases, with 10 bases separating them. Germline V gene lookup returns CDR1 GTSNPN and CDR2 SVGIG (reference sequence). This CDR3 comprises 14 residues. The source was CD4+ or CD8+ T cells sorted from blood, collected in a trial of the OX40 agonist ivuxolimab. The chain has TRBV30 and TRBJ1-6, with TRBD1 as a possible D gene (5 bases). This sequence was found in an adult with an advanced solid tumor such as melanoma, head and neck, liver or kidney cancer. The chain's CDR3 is CAWMRRGYNSPLHF. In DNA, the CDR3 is TGTGCCTGGATGAGAAGGGGCTATAATTCACCCCTCCACTTT.